A single sample is the source of the 18 T cell receptor beta chains below, sequenced in a study of blood T cell repertoires in COVID-19. The method was immunoSEQ multiplex PCR; TCRdb's version includes in-frame clones alone and lacks a portion of them. The data show approximately 70,000 clones, roughly 82% seen once. The sequencing sample was made of peripheral blood. These receptors were taken from a woman older than 75 with acute or convalescent COVID-19.

The chain couples TRBV6-5 to TRBJ1-5, with D possibly matching TRBD1 (6 bases). V dropped 5 bases and J dropped 0 bases, with 11 bases sitting between them. This CDR3 spans 15 amino acids. Germline values: CDR1 MNHEY, CDR2 SVGAGI. This chain's CDR3 is CASSSDRNSNQPQHF. DNA for the CDR3: TGTGCCAGCAGTAGTGACAGGAATAGCAATCAGCCCCAGCATTTT.

To note about this clone: The same CDR3 also results from other DNA sequences found in this sample. The V and J genes are TRBV3-1 (or the pseudogene TRBV3-2) and TRBJ1-5; D gene uncertain. The germline CDR1 and CDR2 sequences are LGHDT and YNNKEL (reference sequence). This CDR3 is 15 amino acids long. The V gene lost 1 base and the J gene lost 0 bases, with 7 bases spanning the gap. CDR3 DNA sequence: TGTGCCAGCAGCCAAGTTCGGGATAGCAATCAGCCCCAGCATTTT. This encodes CASSQVRDSNQPQHF.

This clone was recorded at least ten times. The gene calls are TRBV27 and TRBJ2-1, with TRBD1 identical over 8 bases. J lost 6 bases, V lost 2 bases, and 3 bases had no gene match. This CDR3 spans 14 amino acids. Germline loops: CDR1 MNHEY, CDR2 SMNVEV (reference sequence). For the CDR3, the DNA is TGTGCCAGCAGTTTAGGGACAGGAATCAATGAGCAGTTCTTC. Its protein product is CASSLGTGINEQFF.

This sequence joins TRBV18 and TRBJ2-1; D not certain. The CDR3 has 15 residues. Per the germline V gene, CDR1 is KGHSH and CDR2 is LQKENI. V shed 3 bases and J shed 8 bases, with 17 bases lying between them. The CDR3 DNA is TGTGCCAGCTCACCTGGTTACAGCCCTTTCGATGAGCAGTTCTTC. Its translation: CASSPGYSPFDEQFF. The whole variable domain, filled in from reference TRBV18 and TRBJ2-1, reads NAGVMQNPRHLVRRRGQEARLRCSPMKGHSHVYWYRQLPEEGLKFMVYLQKENIIDESGMPKERFSAEFPKEGPSILRIQQVVRGDSAAYFCASSPGYSPFDEQFFGPGTRLTVL.

This chain connects TRBV19 to TRBJ1-5, with D maybe TRBD1 (5 bases). CDR1 is LNHDA, CDR2 SQIVND, per germline (reference sequence). The CDR3 length is 15 residues. The ends were cut back, 1 base at V and 0 bases at J, with 7 bases in the middle. CDR3 sequence: CASSIGQYSNQPQHF. As DNA, the CDR3 is TGTGCCAGTAGTATAGGACAGTATAGCAATCAGCCCCAGCATTTT.

This clone was recorded only once. CDR3 amino acids: CASSPQGGEQYF. The CDR3 nucleotides read TGCGCCAGCAGCCCACAGGGTGGCGAGCAGTACTTC. This chain connects TRBV5-1 to TRBJ2-7; possible D gene TRBD1, 6 bases. CDR1 SGHRS and CDR2 YFSETQ come from the germline V gene. The CDR3 spans 12 residues. The V gene lost 4 bases and the J gene lost 6 bases, with 11 bases spanning the gap.

This chain links TRBV7-9 with TRBJ2-1, with 7 bases identical to TRBD2. Looked up from germline, CDR1 is SEHNR and CDR2 is FQNEAQ (reference sequence). Trimming cost V 4 bases and J 0 bases; bases outside gene matches: 12. CDR3 size: 18 residues. This CDR3 is CASSSPLRETASYNEQFF. Here the CDR3 DNA reads TGTGCCAGCAGCTCCCCCCTGCGGGAGACCGCCTCCTACAATGAGCAGTTCTTC.

In this sample, this clone turned up once. V and J are TRBV24-1 and TRBJ1-2; perhaps TRBD1 as D (6 bases). V dropped 7 bases and J dropped 0 bases, with 11 bases sitting between them. Germline V CDR1 and CDR2: KGHDR, SFDVKD. The CDR3 is made up of 14 amino acids. CDR3 DNA: TGTGCCACCAGCGCGGGGGCCCCTAACTATGGCTACACCTTC. Amino acids: CATSAGAPNYGYTF.

CDR3 sequence: CASSLVQGPYNEQFF. CDR3 sequence (DNA): TGCGCCAGCAGCTTGGTCCAGGGTCCTTACAATGAGCAGTTCTTC. The J gene is TRBJ2-1, the V gene TRBV5-1, with a tentative D call TRBD1 (5 bases). CDR1 SGHRS and CDR2 YFSETQ come from the germline V gene. The CDR3 covers 15 residues. The V end was cut by 0 bases, the J end by 4 bases, with 11 bases between.

The V call is TRBV12-3 or TRBV12-4, the J call TRBJ1-2; a possible D gene is TRBD1 (5 bases). This CDR3 spans 13 amino acids. Trimming cost V 6 bases and J 4 bases, with 12 bases left between them. CDR3 sequence (DNA): TGTGCCAGCAGCTCGACAGTTATCTATGGCTACACCTTC. Translating gives CASSSTVIYGYTF.

This clone was detected once. The chain has TRBV6-4 and TRBJ2-3; D is perhaps TRBD1 (5 bases). The germline CDR1 and CDR2 sequences are MRHNA and SNTAGT. Trimming cost V 5 bases and J 3 bases, with 15 bases left between them. This CDR3 comprises 15 residues. The CDR3 region is CASSTSGSPTDTQYF. The CDR3, as DNA: TGTGCCAGCAGTACCTCAGGGTCCCCTACAGATACGCAGTATTTT.

This chain joins TRBV24-1 and TRBJ2-7; 7 nucleotides match TRBD1. In germline, CDR1 is KGHDR, CDR2 SFDVKD. The CDR3 runs 14 residues. V dropped 5 bases and J dropped 6; count of bases not matched to a gene: 9. Here the CDR3 DNA reads TGTGCCACCAGTGCGGCAGGACAGGTTACCGAGCAGTACTTC. Residues: CATSAAGQVTEQYF.

This clone was seen a handful of times. The chain is built from TRBV28 and TRBJ1-5; TRBD1 matches at 7 bases. CDR1 is MDHEN, CDR2 SYDVKM, per germline. The ends lost 6 bases at V and 3 bases at J; junction bases unmatched: 5. The length of the CDR3 is 14 residues. CDR3 amino acids: CASSLQGTNQPQHF. CDR3 DNA sequence: TGTGCCAGCAGCCTACAGGGGACCAATCAGCCCCAGCATTTT.

This sequence joins TRBV29-1 and TRBJ2-1; 9 bases are a match to TRBD2. The CDR3 is 15 amino acids. CDR1 and CDR2 from the germline V gene are SQVTM and ANQGSEA. Germline trimming cut 4 bases from V and 3 bases from J; bases unmatched to any gene: 7. CDR3 bases: TGCAGCGTTGGTAAAGCGGGAGGAAGCTACAATGAGCAGTTCTTC. As protein: CSVGKAGGSYNEQFF.

The chain carries TRBV10-3 and TRBJ2-2; TRBD2 matches at 10 bases. V gave up 2 bases and J gave up 0 bases; unmatched junction bases: 3. Germline V gene lookup returns CDR1 ENHRY and CDR2 SYGVKD. The CDR3 loop spans 17 amino acids. The CDR3: CAISERTSGPNTGELFF. CDR3 nucleotide sequence: TGTGCCATCAGTGAGAGGACTAGCGGCCCGAACACCGGGGAGCTGTTTTTT.

The rearrangement uses TRBV7-9 and TRBJ2-7, with 7 bases matching TRBD2. Germline-derived CDR1 and CDR2 are SEHNR and FQNEAQ (reference sequence). The CDR3 extends over 13 amino acids. With 5 bases clipped from V and 3 bases from J, the junction kept 4 bases outside the gene matches. The CDR3 region is CASSLGTNYEQYF. In DNA form, the CDR3 reads TGTGCCAGCAGCCTCGGGACTAACTACGAGCAGTACTTC.

V and J are TRBV6-1 and TRBJ1-4, with D unresolved. Germline V gene sequence: CDR1 MNHNS, CDR2 SASEGT. The CDR3 has 13 amino acids. Deletions cut 0 bases from V and 7 bases from J, with 6 bases between. The CDR3 region has the DNA TGTGCCAGCAGTGAAGCGCGGGCTGAAAAACTGTTTTTT. This sequence encodes CASSEARAEKLFF.

The V gene is TRBV7-9, the J gene TRBJ2-1; 7 bases fit TRBD2. This CDR3 is built from 16 residues. Germline V gene lookup returns CDR1 SEHNR and CDR2 FQNEAQ (reference sequence). V shed 6 bases and J 4 bases; nucleotides not matched to a gene: 12. Here the CDR3 reads CASSPGAPGGYNEQFF. CDR3 nucleotides: TGTGCCAGCAGTCCCGGAGCGCCCGGGGGGTACAATGAGCAGTTCTTC.